Here is one T cell receptor beta chain with its context. V gave up 5 bases and J gave up 3 bases, with 15 bases separating them. Germline values: CDR1 SEHNR, CDR2 FQNEAQ (reference sequence). The CDR3 runs to 15 residues. These data originate in a study of T cells in narcolepsy. TCRdb's copy holds only in-frame clones and misses some; the assay was immunoSEQ multiplex PCR. The sample records roughly 20,000 clones, 80% to 85% being singletons. The chain employs TRBV7-9 and TRBJ2-3; D perhaps matches TRBD1 (5 bases). The sequencing sample was made of memory (CD45RA-) CD4+ T cells from blood. This TCR derives from a human donor in good health. CDR3 DNA: TGTGCCAGCAGCCTGGGGCGCAGGGATACAGATACGCAGTATTTT. Its protein is CASSLGRRDTDTQYF.